What follows are 9 T cell receptor beta chains derived from one specimen sequenced in a study of immune evolution from preneoplasia to lung adenocarcinoma. Only in-frame clones appear in the TCRdb table, and some are missing; sequencing was by immunoSEQ multiplex PCR. Here the sample spans some 2,400 clones, approximately 80% being singletons. The sequenced material came from FFPE lung adenocarcinoma in situ tissue. These receptors all come from an older person with lung adenocarcinoma.

V is TRBV7-6 and J is TRBJ2-3; 10 bases line up with TRBD2. The CDR3 covers 17 residues. Germline V lookup: CDR1 SGHVS, CDR2 FNYEAQ. The V gene end was trimmed by 4 bases and the J gene end by 0 bases; junction bases not matched to a gene: 7. CDR3 nucleotides: TGTGCCAGCAGCTCCTCTAGCGGGAGACCTAGCACAGATACGCAGTATTTT. It specifies CASSSSSGRPSTDTQYF.

The chain joins TRBV10-3 to TRBJ2-7, with 9 bases fitting TRBD1. This CDR3 has 15 residues. With 5 bases clipped from V and 2 bases from J, the junction kept 7 bases outside the gene matches. From germline, CDR1 is ENHRY and CDR2 SYGVKD. Here the CDR3 reads CAISTPGTGTYEQYF. The CDR3 DNA follows: TGTGCCATCAGTACACCCGGGACAGGGACCTACGAGCAGTACTTC.

This chain links TRBV2 with TRBJ1-5; D may be TRBD1 (6 bases). This CDR3 comprises 13 residues. V lost 7 bases and J lost 7, with 14 bases in between. Germline V gene data show CDR1 as SNHLY and CDR2 as FYNNEI. CDR3 in amino acids: CASTNAGGQPQHF. The CDR3 region has the DNA TGTGCCAGCACCAATGCGGGGGGCCAGCCCCAGCATTTT. Supplemented by reference TRBV2 and TRBJ1-5, the full variable domain reads EPEVTQTPSHQVTQMGQEVILRCVPISNHLYFYWYRQILGQKVEFLVSFYNNEISEKSEIFDDQFSVERPDGSNFTLKIRSTKLEDSAMYFCASTNAGGQPQHFGDGTRLSIL.

The V and J genes are TRBV11-3 and TRBJ2-3; 13 positions match TRBD2. The CDR3 consists of 16 residues. The V segment lost 5 bases and the J segment 4 bases; nucleotides outside the gene matches: 6. Germline CDR1 SGHNT, CDR2 YENEEA. The CDR3, as DNA: TGTGCCAGCAGCCTGGGACTAGCGGGATCGGCAGATACGCAGTATTTT. It specifies CASSLGLAGSADTQYF.

This rearrangement joins TRBV15 to TRBJ2-1; the D gene is possibly TRBD1 (6 bases). V lost 0 bases and J lost 7, with 13 bases in between. In germline, CDR1 is LNHNV, CDR2 YYDKDF (reference sequence). The CDR3 covers 15 residues. In DNA, the CDR3 is TGTGCCACCAGCAGAGACAGGGGAAGATCAAATGAGCAGTTCTTC. Protein product: CATSRDRGRSNEQFF.

The genes are TRBV30 and TRBJ2-5; TRBD1 aligns across 7 bases. The CDR3 spans 14 residues. The germline gives CDR1 GTSNPN, CDR2 SVGIG (reference sequence). V lost 1 base and J lost 2; bases outside the gene matches: 4. This CDR3 reads CAWSEQGFQETQYF. CDR3 nucleotides: TGTGCCTGGAGTGAACAGGGGTTTCAAGAGACCCAGTACTTC.

The V gene is TRBV4-1, the J gene TRBJ1-2, with D unresolved. V was pared by 4 bases and J by 7 bases, with 25 bases between. Looked up from germline, CDR1 is MGHRA and CDR2 is YSYEKL. There are 17 residues in the CDR3. The CDR3 loop reads CASSLDLRAHKFLGYTF. The CDR3 region has the DNA TGCGCCAGCAGCCTCGACTTACGAGCCCATAAGTTCCTTGGCTACACCTTC.

The V gene is TRBV11-3, the J gene TRBJ2-1; D is perhaps TRBD2 (6 bases). V lost 0 bases and J 9 bases, leaving 15 bases between the germline ends. The germline gives CDR1 SGHNT, CDR2 YENEEA. This CDR3 region has 15 residues. CDR3 DNA sequence: TGTGCCAGCAGCTTAGAATCGGGAGCCCTCGTTGAGCAGTTCTTC. Protein product: CASSLESGALVEQFF.

V and J are TRBV28 and TRBJ2-7, with TRBD1 matching 10 bases. V shed 8 bases, J shed 7 bases, and the junction held 8 bases outside the gene matches. This CDR3 has 13 residues. Germline values: CDR1 MDHEN, CDR2 SYDVKM. The chain's CDR3 is CASERQGAGEQYF. Here the CDR3 DNA reads TGTGCCAGCGAAAGACAGGGGGCAGGGGAGCAGTACTTC.